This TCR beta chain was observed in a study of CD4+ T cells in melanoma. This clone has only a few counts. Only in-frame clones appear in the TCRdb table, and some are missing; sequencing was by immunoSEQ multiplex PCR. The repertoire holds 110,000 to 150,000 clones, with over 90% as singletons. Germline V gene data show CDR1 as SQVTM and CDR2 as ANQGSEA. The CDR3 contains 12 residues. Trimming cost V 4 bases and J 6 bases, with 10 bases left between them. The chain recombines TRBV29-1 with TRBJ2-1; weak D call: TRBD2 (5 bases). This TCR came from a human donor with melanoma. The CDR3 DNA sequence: TGCAGCGTTGTGCAGCGGACCAATGAGCAGTTCTTC. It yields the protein CSVVQRTNEQFF.